This TCR beta chain appears in the sequencing data of a study of metastatic and nonmetastatic thyroid tumors. V was cut by 4 bases and J by 0 bases, with 11 bases left in between. Looked up from germline, CDR1 is SGHRS and CDR2 is YFSETQ. The CDR3 runs to 16 residues. This clone was observed at least ten times. TCRdb re-clonotyped the PCR reads via MiXCR. The table has about 40,000 clones, approximately 10% seen once. Prior to thyroid surgery, none of the patients had received any treatment. The receptor comes from a female donor with papillary thyroid cancer or a benign thyroid nodule (not recorded which). Some clones in this sample may be carry-over from other donors' samples. The V call is TRBV5-1, the J call TRBJ1-6; D may be TRBD1 (5 bases). The sequencing input was blood. CDR3 sequence: CASSTGLGSYNSPLHF. CDR3 in DNA: TGCGCCAGCAGCACGGGACTGGGCTCCTATAATTCACCCCTCCACTTT.